A single T cell receptor (beta chain) is shown here with its context. This sample's treatment: some 19 received Ad26.COV2.S at low or high dose, single or two shots; five or six received placebo; per-sample allocation not given. Specimen acquisition occurred on day 63 following the initial vaccine or placebo injection. The length of the CDR3 is 15 residues. The junction had 7 bases not matched to a gene; V was cut back by 4 bases and J by 8 bases. Per the germline V gene, CDR1 is GTSNPN and CDR2 is SVGIG (reference sequence). TCRdb's table, derived via immunoSEQ multiplex PCR, lists solely in-frame clones and lacks some. The top ten clones hold over 2.5% of a sample with fewer than 500,000 clones, 80% to 90% of them seen once. This sample was included in a study of Ad26.COV2.S vaccination and SARS-CoV-2 variants. For the study at large: The vaccine Ad26.COV2.S was put into the muscle once, or twice with 56 days between.

This TCR was sampled from a person aged 18 to 65 who received the Ad26.COV2.S COVID-19 vaccine or a placebo. Sequenced here: peripheral blood, sampled in a trial of Ad26.COV2.S vaccine versus placebo. This chain joins TRBV30 and TRBJ2-3; 15 positions agree with TRBD2. CDR3 coding DNA: TGTGCCTGGAAGGGACTAGCGGGGGGCGGAGTTACGCAGTATTTT. Amino acid sequence: CAWKGLAGGGVTQYF.